The present T cell receptor beta chain was sequenced within a study of CXCR3-negative and CXCR3-positive naive CD8 T cells (dated by TCRdb to the late 2010s). Regarding the complete study: In total, 120 million to 150 million TRB reads were obtained, which works out to roughly 1.5 +/- 0.3 million reads per library. The diversity and physicochemical repertoire analyses included more than nine donors pooled from two independent experiments. Naive subsets from a handful of donors and memory cells from 3 donors were included in the TRBV-TRBJ cluster analysis.

General findings and caveats noted by the study authors: Naive CXCR3-negative and CXCR3-positive cells from the same donor showed similar TRBV-TRBJ usage, whereas memory cells showed distinct patterns. TRB CDR3s from CXCR3-positive naive cells showed higher hydrophobicity (lower Kidera factor 4), lower energy, and higher strength and volume indices than CXCR3-negative naive cells. CXCR3 expression partially decreased after cryopreservation, so most assays used freshly isolated PBMCs. Because surface CD5, which has been linked to self-reactivity in mice, was comparable between naive subsets, TCR interaction strength was also inferred from TRB CDR3 physicochemical properties. Repertoire diversity was comparably high in both naive subsets but much lower in memory CD8+ T cells.

Data came from a NextSeq 550. The Human TCR Profiling Kit (MiLaboratory) was used to prepare UMI-labeled 5' RACE TRB cDNA libraries. The full amount of extracted RNA was used for cDNA synthesis, and the full amount of resulting cDNA was used for PCR amplification. Libraries were prepared in parallel using an identical number of PCR cycles. On the study's bioinformatics: With a minimum of two reads required per UMI, MIGEC and MiXCR pulled out about 52,000 +/- 9,100 unique UMI-labeled TRB cDNA molecules from each library. Each library averaged about 37,000 +/- 9,700 functional in-frame TRB CDR3 nucleotide clonotypes without stop codons. After downsampling to 5000 UMI-labeled TRB molecules per sample, diversity metrics such as normalized Shannon-Wiener and Chao1 were calculated in VDJtools. For the central five CDR3 residues, VDJtools calculated physicochemical properties weighted by clonotype size, namely interaction energy, strength, volume and Kidera factor 4. Following TCRdb reprocessing, every CDR3 protein sequence forms one entry, and DNA is not provided. None of the V and J calls come from the authors' own analysis; TCRdb made them. This sample's clone table shows 75,000 to 100,000 distinct CDR3 sequences. More than 1.5% of the sample goes to the ten largest clones.

As concerns this clonotype: Its antigen is not yet known.

For each CD8+ T cell subset, flow sorting was done in triplicate, and around 300,000 cells per subset went directly into RLT lysis buffer. To exclude memory contaminants, naive CD8+ T cells were stringently defined as CD45RO-CCR7+CD27+CD95-. Standard density gradient centrifugation was used to isolate peripheral blood mononuclear cells from buffy coats. Naive CXCR3-negative and CXCR3-positive CD8+ T cells were flow-sorted on a FACSAria III. Total RNA was extracted from sorted cells using an RNeasy Mini Kit. The CDR1 and CDR2 encoded by the germline V gene are KGHSH and LQKENI. Including cysteine and phenylalanine, the CDR3 has 15 amino acids. DNA was not recorded.

The TCR sequence derives from a human donor in good health. Some clones in this sample may be carry-over from other donors' samples. The chain joins TRBV18 to TRBJ2-1. The sample consisted of naive CXCR3- CD8+ T cells from blood. This specimen's cell subset or site label, per the study, means: CD45RO-CCR7+CD27+CD95- naive CD8+ T cells lacking CXCR3 (TNR3-). The CDR3 region reads CASSPSRSSYNEQFF.